Detailed here is one T cell receptor beta chain. Clones were read by immunoSEQ multiplex PCR, and TCRdb kept only the in-frame ones, dropping some. The data contain more than 70,000 clones, 90% of them singletons. This sample is part of a study of blood T cell repertoires in COVID-19. The CDR3 sequence is 14 residues long. Trimming shortened V by 3 bases and J by 2 bases, and 10 bases separated the two germline ends. Germline V gene sequence: CDR1 MNHEY, CDR2 SVGEGT. The chain employs TRBV6-2 or TRBV6-3 and TRBJ2-5, with a possible D match to TRBD1 (5 bases). The TCR sequence derives from a woman aged 18-29 years with acute or convalescent COVID-19. The sequenced sample was peripheral blood. CDR3 in amino acids: CASSYRQIQETQYF. CDR3 nucleotides: TGTGCCAGCAGTTATAGACAGATACAAGAGACCCAGTACTTC.